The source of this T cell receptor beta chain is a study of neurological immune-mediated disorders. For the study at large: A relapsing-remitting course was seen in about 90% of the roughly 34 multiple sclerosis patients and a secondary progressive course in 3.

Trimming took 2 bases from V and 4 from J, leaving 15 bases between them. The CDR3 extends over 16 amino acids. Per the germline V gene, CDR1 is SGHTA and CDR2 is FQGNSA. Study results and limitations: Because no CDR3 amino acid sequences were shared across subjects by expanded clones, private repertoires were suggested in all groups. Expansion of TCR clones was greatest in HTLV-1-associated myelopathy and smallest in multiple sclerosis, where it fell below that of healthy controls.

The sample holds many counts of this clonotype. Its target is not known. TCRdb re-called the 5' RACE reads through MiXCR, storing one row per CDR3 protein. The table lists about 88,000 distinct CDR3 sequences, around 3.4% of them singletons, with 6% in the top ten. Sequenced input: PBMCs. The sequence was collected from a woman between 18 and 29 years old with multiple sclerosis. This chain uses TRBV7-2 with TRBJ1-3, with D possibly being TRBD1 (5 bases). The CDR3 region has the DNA TGTGCCAGCAGCTTATCGTCGGGGCTATGGGGAAACACCATATATTTT. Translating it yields CASSLSSGLWGNTIYF.